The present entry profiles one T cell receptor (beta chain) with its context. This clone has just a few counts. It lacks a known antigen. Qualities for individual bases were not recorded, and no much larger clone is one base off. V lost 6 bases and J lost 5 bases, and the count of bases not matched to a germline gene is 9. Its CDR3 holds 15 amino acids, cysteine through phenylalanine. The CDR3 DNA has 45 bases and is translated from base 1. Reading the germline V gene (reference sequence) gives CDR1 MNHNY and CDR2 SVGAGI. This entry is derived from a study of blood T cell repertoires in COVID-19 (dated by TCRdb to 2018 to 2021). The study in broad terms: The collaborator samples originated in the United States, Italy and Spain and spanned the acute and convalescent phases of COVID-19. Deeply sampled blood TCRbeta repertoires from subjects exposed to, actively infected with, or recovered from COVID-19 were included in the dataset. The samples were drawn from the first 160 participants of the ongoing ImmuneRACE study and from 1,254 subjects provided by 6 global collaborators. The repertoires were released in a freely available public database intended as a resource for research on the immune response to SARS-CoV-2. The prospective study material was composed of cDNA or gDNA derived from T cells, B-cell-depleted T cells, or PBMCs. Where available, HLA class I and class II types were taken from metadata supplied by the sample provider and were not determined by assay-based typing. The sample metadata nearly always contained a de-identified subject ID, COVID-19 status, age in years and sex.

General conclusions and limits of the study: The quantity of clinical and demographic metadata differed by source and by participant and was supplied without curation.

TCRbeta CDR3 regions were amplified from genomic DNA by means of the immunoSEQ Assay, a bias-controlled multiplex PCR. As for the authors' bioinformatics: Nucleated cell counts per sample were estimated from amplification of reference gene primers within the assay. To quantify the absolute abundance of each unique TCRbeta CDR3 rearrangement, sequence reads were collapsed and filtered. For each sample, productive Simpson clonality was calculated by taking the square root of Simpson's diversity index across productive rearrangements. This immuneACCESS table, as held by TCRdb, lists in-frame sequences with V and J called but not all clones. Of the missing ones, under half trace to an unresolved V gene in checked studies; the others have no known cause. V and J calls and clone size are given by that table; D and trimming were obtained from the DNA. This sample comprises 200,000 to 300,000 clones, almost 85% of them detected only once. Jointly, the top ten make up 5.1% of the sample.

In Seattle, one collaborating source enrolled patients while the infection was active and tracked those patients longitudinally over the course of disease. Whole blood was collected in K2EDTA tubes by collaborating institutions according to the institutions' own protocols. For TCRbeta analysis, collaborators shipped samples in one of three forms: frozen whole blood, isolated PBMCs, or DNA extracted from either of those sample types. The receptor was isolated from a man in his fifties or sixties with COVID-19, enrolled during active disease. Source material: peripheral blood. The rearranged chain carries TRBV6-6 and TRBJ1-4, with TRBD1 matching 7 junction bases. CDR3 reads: CASSRVGQRNEKLFF. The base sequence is TGTGCCAGCAGCCGAGTGGGACAGAGGAATGAAAAACTGTTTTTT.